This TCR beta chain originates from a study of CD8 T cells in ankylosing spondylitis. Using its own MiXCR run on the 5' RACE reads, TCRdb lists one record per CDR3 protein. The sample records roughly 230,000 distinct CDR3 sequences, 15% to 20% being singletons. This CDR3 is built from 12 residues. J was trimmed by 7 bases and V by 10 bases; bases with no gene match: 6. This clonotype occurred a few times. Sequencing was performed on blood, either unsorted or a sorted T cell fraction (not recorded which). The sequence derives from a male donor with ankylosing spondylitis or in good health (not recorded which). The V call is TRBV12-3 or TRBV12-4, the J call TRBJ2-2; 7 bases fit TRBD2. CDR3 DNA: TGTGCCACAGGACTAGAGATCGGGGAGCTGTTTTTT. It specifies CATGLEIGELFF.